These 9 T cell receptor beta chains were sequenced from one sample in a study of identical twins. TCRdb re-called the 5' RACE reads through MiXCR, storing one row per CDR3 protein. The sample holds nearly 650,000 distinct CDR3 sequences, under 8.5% seen once. In addition, the sample was reused for a study of yellow fever vaccine responses in identical twins.

The sequenced sample was PBMCs. The origin of the receptors is a woman in her late teens or twenties in good health.

A few counts support this clonotype. V is TRBV12-5 and J is TRBJ2-7, with D tentatively TRBD1 (6 bases). Germline loops: CDR1 LGHNT, CDR2 FRNRAP. The CDR3 loop spans 14 amino acids. V gave up 0 bases and J gave up 4 bases, with 10 bases separating them. CDR3 amino acids: CASGLVQGGYEQYF. Here the CDR3 DNA reads TGTGCTAGTGGTTTGGTACAAGGGGGTTACGAGCAGTACTTC.

This clonotype appeared a few times. CDR3 amino acids: CSARSQTSGRIQIPQYF. The CDR3 bases are TGCAGTGCTCGTTCCCAGACTAGCGGGAGGATACAGATACCGCAGTATTTT. V gene TRBV20-1 combines with J gene TRBJ2-3; TRBD2 matches at 13 bases. Germline V lookup: CDR1 DFQATT, CDR2 SNEGSKA (reference sequence). With V trimmed by 5 bases and J by 10 bases, 18 bases remained unmatched. There are 17 residues in the CDR3.

This clonotype was counted many times. The chain combines TRBV7-2 with TRBJ2-2; D uncertain. Germline lookup yields CDR1 SGHTA and CDR2 FQGNSA. The CDR3 runs 13 residues. Trimming took 2 bases from V and 3 from J, leaving 4 bases between them. The CDR3 sequence: CASSLSYTGELFF. The CDR3 nucleotides read TGTGCCAGCAGCTTATCCTACACCGGGGAGCTGTTTTTT.

There are many counts of this clonotype. The rearrangement links TRBV28 to TRBJ2-5; TRBD1 matches at 8 bases. The V and J ends lost 4 bases and 5 bases, in that order; junction bases with no gene match: 6. The CDR3 covers 14 residues. The germline gives CDR1 MDHEN, CDR2 SYDVKM. Here the CDR3 DNA reads TGTGCCAGCAGTTCGGACAGGGTTCTGGAGACCCAGTACTTC. It codes for CASSSDRVLETQYF.

This clonotype was picked up a small number of times. The genes are TRBV6-1 and TRBJ1-5; D not certain. The germline V gene encodes CDR1 MNHNS and CDR2 SASEGT. V was trimmed by 2 bases and J by 5 bases, leaving 10 bases between them. The CDR3 totals 14 residues. The CDR3 sequence is CASSERQWDQPQHF. The CDR3 DNA reads as TGTGCCAGCAGTGAAAGGCAGTGGGATCAGCCCCAGCATTTT.

This clonotype was seen more than once but under ten times. The gene calls are TRBV20-1 and TRBJ1-3; D not certain. The CDR3 sequence is 11 residues long. Germline V gene data show CDR1 as DFQATT and CDR2 as SNEGSKA (reference sequence). The V end was cut by 5 bases, the J end by 4 bases, with 6 bases between. The CDR3 loop reads CSAPRGNTIYF. Here the CDR3 DNA reads TGCAGTGCTCCCAGGGGAAACACCATATATTTT.

The CDR3 nucleotides are TGCAGTGCTGGGACATCCCTAGCCAAAAACATTCAGTACTTC. This gives the protein CSAGTSLAKNIQYF. The chain joins TRBV20-1 to TRBJ2-4; perhaps TRBD1 as D (6 bases). Germline V gene sequence: CDR1 DFQATT, CDR2 SNEGSKA (reference sequence). The CDR3 covers 14 residues. V shed 5 bases and J shed 0 bases, with 11 bases lying between them.

This clonotype was seen many times. The chain combines TRBV7-7 with TRBJ2-3; D gene ambiguous. The CDR3 sequence is 13 residues long. The V end was cut by 2 bases, the J end by 2 bases, with 5 bases between. Germline V gene data show CDR1 as SSHAT and CDR2 as FNYEAQ (reference sequence). CDR3: CASSLTPTDTQYF. Written as DNA, the CDR3 is TGTGCCAGCAGCTTAACCCCCACAGATACGCAGTATTTT.

This chain links TRBV7-9 with TRBJ2-1; TRBD1 agrees at 7 bases. This CDR3 has 15 residues. From germline, CDR1 is SEHNR and CDR2 FQNEAQ (reference sequence). With V trimmed by 4 bases and J by 0 bases, 3 bases remained unmatched. The DNA of the CDR3 is TGTGCCAGCAGCTCCGGACAGGCCTCCTACAATGAGCAGTTCTTC. It translates to CASSSGQASYNEQFF.